The next 26 T cell receptor beta chains were all read from a single sample in a study of cytomegalovirus exposure and HLA in healthy donors. Use of 60 Vbeta and 13 Jbeta primers characterized the PCR. The data were produced by immunoSEQ multiplex PCR, yet TCRdb's version contains in-frame clones alone and is incomplete. Among 130,000 to 150,000 clones listed, 80% were seen once. The specimen sequenced was PBMCs. Receptor source: a woman under 40 in good health and CMV-seronegative.

The chain recombines TRBV5-4 with TRBJ2-5; unclear D gene. V was pared by 0 bases and J by 2 bases, with 8 bases between. This CDR3 has 14 amino acids. Germline values: CDR1 SGHNT, CDR2 YYREEE (reference sequence). The CDR3 DNA reads as TGTGCCAGCAGCTTGGCCCAGGAACAAGAGACCCAGTACTTC. It yields the protein CASSLAQEQETQYF. The whole variable domain, filled in from reference TRBV5-4 and TRBJ2-5, reads ETGVTQSPTHLIKTRGQQVTLRCSSQSGHNTVSWYQQALGQGPQFIFQYYREEENGRGNFPPRFSGLQFPNYSSELNVNALELDDSALYLCASSLAQEQETQYFGPGTRLLVL.

This clone came up once. The rearrangement joins TRBV19 to TRBJ2-7; tentative D call: TRBD1 (6 bases). The CDR3 spans 12 residues. CDR1 is LNHDA, CDR2 SQIVND, per germline (reference sequence). V was clipped by 7 bases and J by 4 bases, with 11 bases between them. Here the CDR3 DNA reads TGTGCCAGTAAGAGCAGGGGTTACGAGCAGTACTTC. Amino acids: CASKSRGYEQYF.

This clone showed up just once. J is TRBJ2-2 and V is TRBV7-2; D might be TRBD1 (6 bases). The CDR3 is 14 amino acids. Germline V gene sequence: CDR1 SGHTA, CDR2 FQGNSA. The V gene lost 4 bases and the J gene lost 8 bases, with 14 bases spanning the gap. The CDR3: CASSSLGAMGELFF. CDR3 bases: TGTGCCAGCAGCTCCTTGGGGGCCATGGGGGAGCTGTTTTTT. Full variable domain (missing parts from reference TRBV7-2 and TRBJ2-2): GAGVSQSPSNKVTEKGKDVELRCDPISGHTALYWYRQSLGQGLEFLIYFQGNSAPDKSGLPSDRFSAERTGGSVSTLTIQRTQQEDSAVYLCASSSLGAMGELFFGEGSRLTVL.

This chain uses TRBV7-9 with TRBJ1-2; D call uncertain. The CDR3 length is 13 residues. V gave up 5 bases and J gave up 2 bases, with 9 bases separating them. CDR1 is SEHNR, CDR2 FQNEAQ, per germline (reference sequence). The CDR3 DNA is TGTGCCAGCAGCGAAGACGGGAACTATGGCTACACCTTC. Encoded protein: CASSEDGNYGYTF.

This clone was recorded a few times. V and J are TRBV7-3 and TRBJ1-1, with D unclear. The CDR3 contains 13 residues. Germline loops: CDR1 SGHTA, CDR2 FQGTGA. V gave up 4 bases and J gave up 1 base, with 7 bases separating them. CDR3 bases: TGTGCCAGCAGCTCGACACCGAACACTGAAGCTTTCTTT. This translates into CASSSTPNTEAFF.

V usage is TRBV5-5 and J usage is TRBJ1-6, with D maybe TRBD1 (5 bases). The V and J ends lost 3 bases and 0 bases respectively, with 10 bases between them. Germline loops: CDR1 SGHKS, CDR2 YYEKEE (reference sequence). The CDR3 loop spans 16 amino acids. CDR3 in amino acids: CASSWDWSSYNSPLHF. CDR3 DNA: TGTGCCAGCAGCTGGGACTGGAGCTCCTATAATTCACCCCTCCACTTT.

This chain connects TRBV19 to TRBJ1-2; TRBD1 might be the D (6 bases). The CDR3 totals 13 residues. V was clipped by 8 bases and J by 3 bases, with 13 bases between them. Germline loops: CDR1 LNHDA, CDR2 SQIVND (reference sequence). CDR3 coding DNA: TGTGCCAGTCTCCGGACAGTAGACTATGGCTACACCTTC. Protein product: CASLRTVDYGYTF.

CDR3 residues: CASSRRRGTNTGELFF. The CDR3 DNA reads as TGTGCCAGCAGCCGCCGCAGGGGGACTAACACCGGGGAGCTGTTTTTT. This chain links TRBV28 with TRBJ2-2; perhaps TRBD1 as D (7 bases). Germline V lookup: CDR1 MDHEN, CDR2 SYDVKM. The CDR3 covers 16 residues. The germline V and J ends were trimmed by 6 bases and 2 bases, with 16 bases remaining between them.

This sequence joins TRBV15 and TRBJ2-6; the D gene is possibly TRBD1 (6 bases). V was cut by 8 bases and J by 1 base, with 18 bases left in between. The CDR3 runs to 17 residues. The germline CDR1 and CDR2 sequences are LNHNV and YYDKDF (reference sequence). As DNA, the CDR3 is TGTGCCACCTGCCGGGACAACGGAGGTTCTGGGGCCAACGTCCTGACTTTC. This gives the protein CATCRDNGGSGANVLTF.

This clone was seen once. J is TRBJ1-5 and V is TRBV27, with 10 bases that match TRBD1. V lost 5 bases, J lost 4 bases, and 5 bases stayed unmatched. This CDR3 is 15 amino acids long. Germline values: CDR1 MNHEY, CDR2 SMNVEV (reference sequence). Here the CDR3 DNA reads TGTGCCAGCAGTCCCGGGACAGGGGCAAATCAGCCCCAGCATTTT. This gives the protein CASSPGTGANQPQHF.

The rearrangement uses TRBV19 and TRBJ1-4; no clear D. The CDR3 extends over 17 amino acids. Trimming took 3 bases from V and 0 from J, leaving 14 bases between them. Germline V CDR1 and CDR2: LNHDA, SQIVND (reference sequence). Here the CDR3 DNA reads TGTGCCAGTAGTATCGGTGTATATAACGCAACTAATGAAAAACTGTTTTTT. Translating gives CASSIGVYNATNEKLFF.

This clone was counted a few times. The V and J genes are TRBV6-1 and TRBJ2-3; 11 positions agree with TRBD1. Germline V gene data show CDR1 as MNHNS and CDR2 as SASEGT. This CDR3 has 15 amino acids. V was pared by 1 base and J by 4 bases, with 1 base of the junction left unmatched. The CDR3 nucleotides are TGTGCCAGCAGTGAAGGGACAGGGGGCGCAGATACGCAGTATTTT. This gives the protein CASSEGTGGADTQYF.

The chain couples TRBV7-9 to TRBJ1-2, with TRBD1 as a possible D gene (6 bases). Trimming took off 5 bases at V and 4 bases at J, with 11 bases between the two ends. The CDR3 runs to 13 residues. Germline CDR1 reads SEHNR; CDR2 reads FQNEAQ (reference sequence). CDR3 in DNA: TGTGCCAGCAGCCCATCGGACAGCTATGGCTACACCTTC. This sequence encodes CASSPSDSYGYTF.

The V gene is TRBV28, the J gene TRBJ1-2, with D perhaps TRBD1 (5 bases). The ends were cut back, 8 bases at V and 7 bases at J, with 20 bases in the middle. The CDR3 contains 14 residues. Germline V gene lookup returns CDR1 MDHEN and CDR2 SYDVKM. CDR3 in amino acids: CASSLHGGRSGYTF. In DNA, the CDR3 is TGTGCCAGCTCGCTGCACGGGGGGAGATCTGGCTACACCTTC.

This clone appeared once. The V gene is TRBV6-1, the J gene TRBJ2-7; possibly TRBD1 for D (6 bases). Germline-derived CDR1 and CDR2 are MNHNS and SASEGT. Trimming removed 8 bases at V and 0 bases at J, with 17 bases between. The CDR3 is 15 amino acids. CDR3 region: CASRTGPVSSYEQYF. In DNA form, the CDR3 reads TGTGCCAGCCGAACAGGGCCAGTAAGCTCCTACGAGCAGTACTTC.

There are a few counts of this clone. V is TRBV4-1 and J is TRBJ2-6, with D perhaps matching TRBD1 (5 bases). Germline V gene data show CDR1 as MGHRA and CDR2 as YSYEKL. The CDR3 has 16 amino acids. V lost 0 bases to trimming and J lost 1 base, with 7 bases between them. This CDR3 reads CASSQDQGSGANVLTF. The CDR3 nucleotides read TGCGCCAGCAGCCAAGATCAGGGTTCTGGGGCCAACGTCCTGACTTTC.

The V gene is TRBV30, the J gene TRBJ1-4, with D tentatively TRBD1 (6 bases). Germline CDR1 is GTSNPN and CDR2 is SVGIG (reference sequence). With 2 bases removed from V and 9 bases from J, the gap between germline ends came to 13 bases. This CDR3 is built from 13 residues. The CDR3 DNA is TGTGCCTGGAGTCGCGACAGGTTTCAAAAACTGTTTTTT. Protein: CAWSRDRFQKLFF.

This clone was observed a single time. J is TRBJ2-3 and V is TRBV7-2; perhaps TRBD2 as D (6 bases). Trimming removed 5 bases at V and 0 bases at J, with 15 bases between. The CDR3 spans 16 residues. Per germline, CDR1 SGHTA and CDR2 FQGNSA. The CDR3 sequence is CASSPLRGGSTDTQYF. For the CDR3, the DNA is TGTGCCAGCAGCCCCCTCCGGGGAGGTAGCACAGATACGCAGTATTTT.

The chain couples TRBV4-2 to TRBJ2-2; 8 bases are a match to TRBD2. Germline CDR1 and CDR2: LGHNA and YNFKEQ. V was pared by 3 bases and J by 3 bases, with 15 bases of the junction left unmatched. The CDR3 has 19 residues. The CDR3 loop reads CASSQQPGGPGFDTGELFF. The CDR3 coding sequence is TGTGCCAGCAGCCAGCAACCGGGAGGGCCAGGATTTGACACCGGGGAGCTGTTTTTT.

The rearrangement joins TRBV9 to TRBJ2-7, with D possibly TRBD1 on 5 matching bases. The CDR3 runs to 13 residues. V lost 0 bases and J 4 bases, leaving 8 bases between the germline ends. The germline CDR1 and CDR2 sequences are SGDLS and YYNGEE. The CDR3 nucleotides are TGTGCCAGCAGCGTAGCCACAGGATACGAGCAGTACTTC. Translation gives CASSVATGYEQYF.

The genes are TRBV19 and TRBJ2-1, with a possible D match to TRBD2 (6 bases). The V and J ends lost 3 bases and 3 bases respectively, with 12 bases between them. This CDR3 contains 15 residues. Germline-derived CDR1 and CDR2 are LNHDA and SQIVND (reference sequence). Written as DNA, the CDR3 is TGTGCCAGTAGTATGGAGGGGTCTCGCTACAATGAGCAGTTCTTC. As protein: CASSMEGSRYNEQFF.

Only a few counts were recorded for this clone. The V gene is TRBV4-3, the J gene TRBJ1-4; D unresolved. Looked up from germline, CDR1 is LGHNA and CDR2 is YSLEER. V lost 1 base and J 2 bases, leaving 8 bases between the germline ends. The CDR3 is 15 amino acids. DNA for the CDR3: TGCGCCAGCAGCCAAGTTGCAGTCACTAATGAAAAACTGTTTTTT. Its translation: CASSQVAVTNEKLFF.

This rearrangement joins TRBV18 to TRBJ2-1; 15 bases map to TRBD2. This CDR3 is 20 amino acids long. Germline CDR1 reads KGHSH; CDR2 reads LQKENI. Trimming cost V 6 bases and J 7 bases; bases outside gene matches: 19. CDR3 DNA: TGTGCCAGCTCCCCGATCCAGGGGACTAGCGGGGGGCGGGCCGAAAATGAGCAGTTCTTC. Translation gives CASSPIQGTSGGRAENEQFF.

This clone occurred a few times. The V call is TRBV30, the J call TRBJ1-1; D is unclear. Germline V gene lookup returns CDR1 GTSNPN and CDR2 SVGIG (reference sequence). Deletions cut 0 bases from V and 5 bases from J, with 7 bases between. This CDR3 is built from 12 residues. This chain's CDR3 is CAWSVLGTEAFF. DNA of the CDR3: TGTGCCTGGAGTGTACTAGGAACTGAAGCTTTCTTT.

V usage is TRBV2 and J usage is TRBJ2-3, with 7 bases fitting TRBD2. There are 14 residues in the CDR3. With 7 bases clipped from V and 5 bases from J, the junction kept 9 bases outside the gene matches. In germline, CDR1 is SNHLY, CDR2 FYNNEI. CDR3 nucleotide sequence: TGTGCCAGCAACCCAAGCGGGGTTGGAGATACGCAGTATTTT. Protein product: CASNPSGVGDTQYF.

V is TRBV5-4 and J is TRBJ2-3, with a tentative D call TRBD2 (6 bases). CDR3 length equals 15 residues. Trimming pared 4 bases from V and 4 bases from J, leaving 16 bases between. CDR1 and CDR2 (germline): SGHNT, YYREEE (reference sequence). CDR3 in DNA: TGTGCCAGCAGCCCAGATGGGGGGAGGCCAGATACGCAGTATTTT. Translated: CASSPDGGRPDTQYF. The full variable domain, its missing parts supplied by reference TRBV5-4 and TRBJ2-3, is ETGVTQSPTHLIKTRGQQVTLRCSSQSGHNTVSWYQQALGQGPQFIFQYYREEENGRGNFPPRFSGLQFPNYSSELNVNALELDDSALYLCASSPDGGRPDTQYFGPGTRLTVL.